There are many counts of the clone carrying this T cell receptor beta chain. Its antigen is unknown. This sample is drawn from a study of regulatory T cells in long-lasting Graves disease. About the research overall: Duration of antithyroid drug therapy among newly diagnosed Graves' patients was under 3 months.

Specified time point: newly diagnosed GD, antithyroid drugs for less than 3 months. Generation of the TCR library employed RNA extracted from PBMCs. EDTA tubes received around 9 milliliters of drawn peripheral blood. Arm-PCR of CDR3 regions and iRepertoire HTBI primers were used to build TCR beta libraries. TCRdb itself ran the multiplex PCR reads through MiXCR, one entry per CDR3 protein. The repertoire has over 500,000 distinct CDR3 sequences, 16% of them found once; the top ten carry around a sixth. Trimming cost V 3 bases and J 0 bases, with 11 bases left between them. This CDR3 has 15 residues. General study points: Possibly, accuracy suffered from the small sample size.

The data also belong to a second study, concerning T cells in Graves' hyperthyroidism and ophthalmopathy.

This receptor was obtained from a woman in her 30s with Graves disease. V and J are TRBV12-3 or TRBV12-4 and TRBJ1-2, with D possibly TRBD1 on 5 matching bases. The material sequenced was peripheral blood mononuclear cells (PBMCs), taken at new diagnosis, from a patient treated with antithyroid drugs. The CDR3 region is CASSFSGTTNYGYTF. As DNA, the CDR3 is TGTGCCAGCAGTTTTTCAGGGACTACTAACTATGGCTACACCTTC.